This T cell receptor beta chain was sequenced for a study of blood T cell repertoires in COVID-19. Study-level background: COVID-19 samples collected from the United States, Italy and Spain covered acute and convalescent phases.

Produced via immunoSEQ multiplex PCR; TCRdb's table is partial and in-frame only. Of more than 200,000 clones detected, 75% to 90% appear once; the ten largest clones hold roughly 6%. Participants reported their clinical history, and cohort assignment relied on those reports. The source material was PBMCs or T cells enriched from blood (not recorded which). The receptor's source is a woman aged 25 to 39 with acute COVID-19.

The CDR3 loop reads CASSLTQGSYEQYF. Here the CDR3 DNA reads TGTGCCAGCAGCTTAACGCAGGGCAGCTACGAGCAGTACTTC. The chain links TRBV7-9 to TRBJ2-7; possibly TRBD1 for D (5 bases). The germline V gene has CDR1 SEHNR and CDR2 FQNEAQ (reference sequence). V was clipped by 2 bases and J by 3 bases, with 11 bases between them. This CDR3 is built from 14 residues. Full variable domain (rest looked up from reference TRBV7-9 and TRBJ2-7): DTGVSQNPRHKITKRGQNVTFRCDPISEHNRLYWYRQTLGQGPEFLTYFQNEAQLEKSRLLSDRFSAERPKGSFSTLEIQRTEQGDSAMYLCASSLTQGSYEQYFGPGTRLTVT.